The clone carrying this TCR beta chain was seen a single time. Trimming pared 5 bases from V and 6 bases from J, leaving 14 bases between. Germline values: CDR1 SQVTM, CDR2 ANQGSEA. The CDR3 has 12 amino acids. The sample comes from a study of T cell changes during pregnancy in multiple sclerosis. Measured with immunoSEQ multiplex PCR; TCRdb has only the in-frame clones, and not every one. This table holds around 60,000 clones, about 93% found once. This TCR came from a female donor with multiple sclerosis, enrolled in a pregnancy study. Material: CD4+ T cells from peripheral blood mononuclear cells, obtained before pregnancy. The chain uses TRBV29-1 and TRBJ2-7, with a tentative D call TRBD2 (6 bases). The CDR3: CSVFTGGVEQYF. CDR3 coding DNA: TGCAGCGTTTTTACGGGCGGGGTCGAGCAGTACTTC.